This is a list of T cell receptor beta chains from one sample in a study of blood T cell repertoires in COVID-19. Repertoires were generated with immunoSEQ multiplex PCR, while TCRdb's copy carries only in-frame clones and drops some. The table includes some 55,000 clones, 83% detected once. Sequencing input: peripheral blood. The receptors originated from a woman aged 55-70 years with acute or convalescent COVID-19. The CDR3 runs from the conserved cysteine through the conserved F or W. Only part of the rows carry a size: once, few, many, or a class if the clone is expanded.

>TRBV5-6|.
CASRQRDRVSGNTIYF
>TRBV5-1|.
CASSLTNRDTDTQYF
>TRBV7-9|.
CASSLGTVSYEQYF
>TRBV9|.
CASSPRGDNFNSYTF
>TRBV30|.
CAWTSSAGELFF
>TRBV19|.
CASSDRGPYSNQPQHF
>TRBV6-1|.
CASSEAGTGGYEQYF
>TRBV5-5|few
CASSLVGPGVVTDTQYF
>TRBV18|.
CASSPQVSGGSTEAFF
>TRBV4-1|.
CASSQGGPYEQYF
>TRBV9|.
CASSASGGVYEQYF
>TRBV7-2|.
CASGRGGGNAGELFF
>TRBV19|few
CASSIQGGVYEQYF
>TRBV2|.
CASSGNTRNQPQHF
>TRBV15|.
CATSRDRIATNTEAFF
>TRBV28|.
CASVGAGTVDEKLFF
>TRBV15|.
CATQWDRQNGYTF
>TRBV28|.
CASSDRIRDGYTF
>TRBV5-1|.
CASSLLRLEQTDTQYF
>TRBV27|.
CASKRGQLQETQYF
>TRBV5-6|.
CASSWGQIGLGGYTF
>TRBV9|.
CASSVAGPGSPLHF
>TRBV7-9|.
CASSFSGTGKGWNEQFF
>TRBV3-1/TRBV3-2|.
CASSPLQGGNGYTF
>TRBV5-1|.
CASSPGTGGSGNTIYF
>TRBV4-2|.
CASSQLGGQGAAYEQYF
>TRBV6-5|.
CASSYLSGTGREKLFF
>TRBV11-2|.
CASSLDGDNSDTQYF
>TRBV19|.
CASSLLQGQPQHF
>TRBV27|.
CASSPGTGTGTEAFF
>TRBV28|.
CASSLGQWASGNTIYF
>TRBV29-1|.
CSGGQETQYF
>TRBV19|.
CASRRDRHYGYTF
>TRBV3-1/TRBV3-2|few
CASSPGQGAWGYTF
>TRBV24-1|.
CATSGGYLGGEQETQYF
>TRBV9|.
CASSVEGQGNTEAFF
>TRBV6-5|.
CASSYSSGTGANVLTF
>TRBV7-2|.
CASRTGTGAGNTIYF
>TRBV18|.
CASSPDYIATDTQYF
>TRBV7-6|.
CASMVGTGSHEQYF
>TRBV9|.
CASSPGTTEAFF
>TRBV6-5|.
CASRELDSSGQPQHF
>TRBV4-1|.
CASRLPNSYEQYF
>TRBV19|.
CASRGQDRRGYTF
>TRBV2|.
CASSTSYNEQFF
>TRBV27|.
CASSLSSGMSTDTQYF
>TRBV5-4|.
CASSYREGNTIYF
>TRBV19|.
CASSRRGIGETQYF
>TRBV18|.
CASSGGIEKLFF
>TRBV7-2|.
CASSSLRETQYF
>TRBV4-1|.
CASSQVLGAGGRGETQYF
>TRBV9|.
CASSPSGNPGYEQYF
>TRBV2|.
CASSEALVYNEQFF